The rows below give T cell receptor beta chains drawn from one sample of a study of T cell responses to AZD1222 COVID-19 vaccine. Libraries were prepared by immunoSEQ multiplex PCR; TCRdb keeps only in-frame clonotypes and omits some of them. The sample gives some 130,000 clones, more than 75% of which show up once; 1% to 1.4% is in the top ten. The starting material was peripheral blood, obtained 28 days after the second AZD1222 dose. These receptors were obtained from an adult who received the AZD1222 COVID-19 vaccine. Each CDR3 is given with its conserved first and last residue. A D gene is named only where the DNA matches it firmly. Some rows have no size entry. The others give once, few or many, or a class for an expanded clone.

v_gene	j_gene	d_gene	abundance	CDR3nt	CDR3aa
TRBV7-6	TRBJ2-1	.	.	TGTGCCAGCAGCTTAGCGGCCGTTCGGAGGGATGAGCAGTTCTTC	CASSLAAVRRDEQFF
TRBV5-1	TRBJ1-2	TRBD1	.	TGCGCCAGCAGCCCCCACCGGTCTGACAGGGACTATGGCTACACCTTC	CASSPHRSDRDYGYTF
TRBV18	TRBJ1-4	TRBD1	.	TGTGCCAGCTCCTCGCAGCAGGGGGGCGCCAATGAAAAACTGTTTTTT	CASSSQQGGANEKLFF
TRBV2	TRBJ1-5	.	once	TGTGCCAGCAGGGTTCACGGTAGCAATCAGCCCCAGCATTTT	CASRVHGSNQPQHF
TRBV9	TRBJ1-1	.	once	TGTGCCAGCTCCCCGGTTCAGACGAACACTGAAGCTTTCTTT	CASSPVQTNTEAFF
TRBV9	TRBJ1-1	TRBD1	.	TGTGCCAGCAGTTCGACAGGGAGGGCTGAAGCTTTCTTT	CASSSTGRAEAFF
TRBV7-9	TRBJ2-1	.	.	TGTGCCAGCAGCCGGGACCGGGCCAATGAGCAGTTCTTC	CASSRDRANEQFF
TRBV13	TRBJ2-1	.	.	TGTGCCAGCAGCTCCTTCGAACAGTACAATGAGCAGTTCTTC	CASSSFEQYNEQFF
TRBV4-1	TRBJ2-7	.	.	TGCGCCAGCAGCCAAGTACGGGGCCTACGGACCTACGAGCAGTACTTC	CASSQVRGLRTYEQYF
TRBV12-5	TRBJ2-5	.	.	TGTGCTAGTGGTTTGGGACAGGTGGGGGAGACCCAGTACTTC	CASGLGQVGETQYF